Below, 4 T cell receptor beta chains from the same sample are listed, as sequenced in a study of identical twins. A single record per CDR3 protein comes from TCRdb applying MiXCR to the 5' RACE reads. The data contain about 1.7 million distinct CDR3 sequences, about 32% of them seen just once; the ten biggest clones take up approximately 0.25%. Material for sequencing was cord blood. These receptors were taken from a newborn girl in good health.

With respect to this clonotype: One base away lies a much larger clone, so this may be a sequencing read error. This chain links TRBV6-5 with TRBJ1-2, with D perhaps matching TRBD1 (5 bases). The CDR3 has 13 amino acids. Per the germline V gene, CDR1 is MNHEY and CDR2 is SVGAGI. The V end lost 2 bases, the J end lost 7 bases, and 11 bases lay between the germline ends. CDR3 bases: TGTGCCAGCAGTTACGGGGGTTTCTGTGGCTACACCTTC. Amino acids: CASSYGGFCGYTF.

The CDR3 is CASSFDRDNQPQHF. CDR3 sequence (DNA): TGTGCCAGCAGTTTTGACAGGGATAATCAGCCCCAGCATTTT. The chain combines TRBV12-3 or TRBV12-4 with TRBJ1-5; 7 nucleotides line up with TRBD1. The CDR3 extends over 14 amino acids. V lost 3 bases to trimming and J lost 4 bases; unmatched junction nucleotides: 3.

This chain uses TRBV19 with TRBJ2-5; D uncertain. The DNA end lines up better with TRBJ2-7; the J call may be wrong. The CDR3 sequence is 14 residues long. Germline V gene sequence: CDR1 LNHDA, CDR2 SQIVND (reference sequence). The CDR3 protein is CASSIYGKALEQYF. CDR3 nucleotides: TGTGCCAGTAGTATATATGGGAAGGCGCTCGAGCAGTACTTC.

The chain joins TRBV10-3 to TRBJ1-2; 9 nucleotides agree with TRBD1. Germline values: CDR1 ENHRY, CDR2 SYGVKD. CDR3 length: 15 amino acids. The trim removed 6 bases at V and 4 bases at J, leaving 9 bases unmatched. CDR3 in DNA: TGTGCCATCAGCTCGTCCCGGGACAGGGCCTATGGCTACACCTTC. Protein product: CAISSSRDRAYGYTF.